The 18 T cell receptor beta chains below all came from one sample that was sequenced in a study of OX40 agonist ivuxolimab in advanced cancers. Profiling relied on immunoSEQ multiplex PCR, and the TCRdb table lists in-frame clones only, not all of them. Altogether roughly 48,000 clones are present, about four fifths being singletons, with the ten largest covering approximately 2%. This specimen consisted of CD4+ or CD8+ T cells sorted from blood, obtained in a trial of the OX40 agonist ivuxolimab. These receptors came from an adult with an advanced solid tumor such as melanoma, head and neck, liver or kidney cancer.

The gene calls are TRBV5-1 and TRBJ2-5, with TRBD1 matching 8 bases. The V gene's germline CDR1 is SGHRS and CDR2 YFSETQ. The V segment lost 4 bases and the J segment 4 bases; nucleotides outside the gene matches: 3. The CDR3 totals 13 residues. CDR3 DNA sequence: TGCGCCAGCAGCCGCGGACAGGGAGAGACCCAGTACTTC. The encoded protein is CASSRGQGETQYF. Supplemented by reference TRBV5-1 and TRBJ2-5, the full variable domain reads KAGVTQTPRYLIKTRGQQVTLSCSPISGHRSVSWYQQTPGQGLQFLFEYFSETQRNKGNFPGRFSGRQFSNSRSEMNVSTLELGDSALYLCASSRGQGETQYFGPGTRLLVL.

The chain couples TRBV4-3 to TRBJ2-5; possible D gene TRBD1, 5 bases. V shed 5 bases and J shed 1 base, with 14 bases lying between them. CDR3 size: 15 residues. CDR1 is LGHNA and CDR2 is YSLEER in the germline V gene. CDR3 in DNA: TGCGCCAGCAGCAAAGGGGATAGGATCCAAGAGACCCAGTACTTC. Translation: CASSKGDRIQETQYF.

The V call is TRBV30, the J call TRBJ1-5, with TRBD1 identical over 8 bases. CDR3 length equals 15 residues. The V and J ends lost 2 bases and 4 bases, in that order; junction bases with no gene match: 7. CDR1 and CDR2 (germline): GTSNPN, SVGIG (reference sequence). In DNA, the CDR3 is TGTGCCTGGAGTACTTGGACAGGGCGTAATCAGCCCCAGCATTTT. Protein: CAWSTWTGRNQPQHF. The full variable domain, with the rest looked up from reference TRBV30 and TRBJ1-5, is SQTIHQWPATLVQPVGSPLSLECTVEGTSNPNLYWYRQAAGRGLQLLFYSVGIGQISSEVPQNLSASRPQDRQFILSSKKLLLSDSGFYLCAWSTWTGRNQPQHFGDGTRLSIL.

The CDR3 region has the DNA TGTGCCACCAGCAGACAGGGCGACGCGAATGAAAAACTGTTTTTT. This encodes CATSRQGDANEKLFF. The V gene is TRBV15, the J gene TRBJ1-4; maybe TRBD1 (5 bases). Germline CDR1 and CDR2: LNHNV and YYDKDF (reference sequence). The V end lost 2 bases, the J end lost 5 bases, and 12 bases lay between the germline ends. The CDR3 is 15 residues long. Full variable domain (rest looked up from reference TRBV15 and TRBJ1-4): DAMVIQNPRYQVTQFGKPVTLSCSQTLNHNVMYWYQQKSSQAPKLLFHYYDKDFNNEADTPDNFQSRRPNTSFCFLDIRSPGLGDTAMYLCATSRQGDANEKLFFGSGTQLSVL.

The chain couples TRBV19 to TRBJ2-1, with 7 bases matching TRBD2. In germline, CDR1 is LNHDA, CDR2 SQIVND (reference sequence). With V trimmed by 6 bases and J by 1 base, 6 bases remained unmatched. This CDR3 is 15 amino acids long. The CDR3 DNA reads TGTGCCAGTAGGCCAATAGCGGGTTCCTACAATGAGCAGTTCTTC. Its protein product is CASRPIAGSYNEQFF.

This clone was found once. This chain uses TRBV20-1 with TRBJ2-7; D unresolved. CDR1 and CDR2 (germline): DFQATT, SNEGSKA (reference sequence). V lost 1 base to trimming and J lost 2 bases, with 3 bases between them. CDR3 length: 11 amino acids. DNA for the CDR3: TGCAGTGCTAGAGTAACCTACGAGCAGTACTTC. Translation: CSARVTYEQYF.

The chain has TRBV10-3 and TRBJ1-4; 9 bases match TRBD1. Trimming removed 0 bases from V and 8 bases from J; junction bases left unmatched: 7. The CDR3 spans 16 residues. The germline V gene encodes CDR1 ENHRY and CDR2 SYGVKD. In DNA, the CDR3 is TGTGCCATCAGTGAGTCAGGGCGGACAGGGGACGAAAAACTGTTTTTT. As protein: CAISESGRTGDEKLFF.

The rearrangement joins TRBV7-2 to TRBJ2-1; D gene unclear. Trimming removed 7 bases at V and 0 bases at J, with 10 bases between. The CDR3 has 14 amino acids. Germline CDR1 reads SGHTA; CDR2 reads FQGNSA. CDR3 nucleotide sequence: TGTGCCAGCACCTATAGCTACTCCTACAATGAGCAGTTCTTC. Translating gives CASTYSYSYNEQFF.

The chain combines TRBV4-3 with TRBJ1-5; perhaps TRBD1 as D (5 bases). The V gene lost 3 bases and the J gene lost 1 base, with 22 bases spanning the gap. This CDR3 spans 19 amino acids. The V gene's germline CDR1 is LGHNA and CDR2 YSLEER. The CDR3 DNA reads TGCGCCAGCAGCCACTGGGGGGAGTGGAAAGAGGCGAGCAATCAGCCCCAGCATTTT. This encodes CASSHWGEWKEASNQPQHF.

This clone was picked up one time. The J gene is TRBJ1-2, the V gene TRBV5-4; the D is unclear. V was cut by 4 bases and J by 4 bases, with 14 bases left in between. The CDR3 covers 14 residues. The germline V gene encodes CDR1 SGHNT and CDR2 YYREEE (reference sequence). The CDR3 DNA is TGTGCCAGCAGCCCTAACATTTTAACCTATGGCTACACCTTC. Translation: CASSPNILTYGYTF.

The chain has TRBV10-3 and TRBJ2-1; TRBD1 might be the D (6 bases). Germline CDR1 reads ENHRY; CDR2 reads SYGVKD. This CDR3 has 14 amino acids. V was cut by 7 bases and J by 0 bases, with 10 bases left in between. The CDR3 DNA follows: TGTGCCATCAACAGGGAGAGCTCCTACAATGAGCAGTTCTTC. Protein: CAINRESSYNEQFF.

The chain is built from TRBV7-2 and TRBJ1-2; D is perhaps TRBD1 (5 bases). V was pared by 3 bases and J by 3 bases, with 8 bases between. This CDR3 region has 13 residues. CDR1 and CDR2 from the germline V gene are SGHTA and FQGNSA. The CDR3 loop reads CASSFQGDYGYTF. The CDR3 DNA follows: TGTGCCAGCAGCTTCCAGGGTGACTATGGCTACACCTTC.

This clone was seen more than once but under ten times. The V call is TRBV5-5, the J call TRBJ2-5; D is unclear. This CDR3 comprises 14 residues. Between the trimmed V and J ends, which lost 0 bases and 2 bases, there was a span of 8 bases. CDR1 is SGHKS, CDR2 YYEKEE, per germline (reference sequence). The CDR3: CASSLAARQETQYF. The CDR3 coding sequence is TGTGCCAGCAGCTTGGCGGCCAGGCAAGAGACCCAGTACTTC.

CDR3 sequence (DNA): TGTGCCAGCAGTTACTCATCCCAGGCGGTCAAAAACATTCAGTACTTC. It specifies CASSYSSQAVKNIQYF. The chain couples TRBV6-5 to TRBJ2-4; the D is unclear. The CDR3 sequence is 16 residues long. Trimming stripped 0 bases from V and 3 bases from J, with 12 bases between. The V gene's germline CDR1 is MNHEY and CDR2 SVGAGI.

The CDR3 bases are TGTGCCAGCAGTTACTCGTACGACAGACCGAACACTGAAGCTTTCTTT. It encodes CASSYSYDRPNTEAFF. This chain uses TRBV6-5 with TRBJ1-1; weak D call: TRBD1 (5 bases). The germline gives CDR1 MNHEY, CDR2 SVGAGI. This CDR3 spans 16 amino acids. Trimming cost V 0 bases and J 1 base, with 12 bases left between them.

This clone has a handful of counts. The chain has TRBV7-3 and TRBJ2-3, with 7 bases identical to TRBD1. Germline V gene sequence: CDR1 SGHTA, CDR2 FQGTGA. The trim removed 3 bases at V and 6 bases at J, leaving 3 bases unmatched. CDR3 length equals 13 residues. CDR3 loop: CASSLTGPDTQYF. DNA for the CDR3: TGTGCCAGCAGCTTGACAGGGCCGGATACGCAGTATTTT.

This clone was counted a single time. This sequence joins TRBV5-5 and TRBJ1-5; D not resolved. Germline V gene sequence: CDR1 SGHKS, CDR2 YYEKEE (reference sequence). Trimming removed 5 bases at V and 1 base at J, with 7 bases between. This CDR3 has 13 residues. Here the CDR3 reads CASRRESNQPQHF. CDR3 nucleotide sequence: TGTGCCAGCAGAAGGGAGAGCAATCAGCCCCAGCATTTT.

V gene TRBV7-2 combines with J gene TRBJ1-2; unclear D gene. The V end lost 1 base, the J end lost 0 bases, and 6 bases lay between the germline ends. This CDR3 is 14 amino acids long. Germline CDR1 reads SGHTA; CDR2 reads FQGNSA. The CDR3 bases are TGTGCCAGCAGCTTAGGCACCTCTAACTATGGCTACACCTTC. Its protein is CASSLGTSNYGYTF.